Below, one T cell receptor beta chain is given with its context. The V segment lost 5 bases and the J segment 1 base; nucleotides outside the gene matches: 1. CDR1 is MNHEY and CDR2 is SVGAGI in the germline V gene. The CDR3 totals 14 residues. This sample was included in a study of blood T cell repertoires in COVID-19. Study details: Samples representing acute and convalescent COVID-19 were sourced from the United States, Italy and Spain. T cells, B-cell-depleted T cells, or PBMCs provided the cDNA or gDNA that served as material.

Authors' processing steps: Estimation of nucleated cell counts was performed using reference gene primer amplification. TCRdb keeps only in-frame clones here, not all; method: immunoSEQ multiplex PCR. V and J calls and clone size follow that table, whereas D and trimming were derived from the DNA. The data show fewer than 65,000 clones, with roughly nine tenths seen just once and over 1.5% held by the top ten. The receptor was derived from a man in his 60s with acute or convalescent COVID-19. The sequencing sample was made of peripheral blood. V usage is TRBV6-5 and J usage is TRBJ1-1, with 10 bases lining up with TRBD1. The CDR3 region is CASSRDRGNTEAFF. For the CDR3, the DNA is TGTGCCAGCAGTCGGGACAGGGGGAACACTGAAGCTTTCTTT.